The 8 T cell receptor beta chains in this list originate from one sample, sequenced in a study of T cell responses to AZD1222 COVID-19 vaccine. Clones were read by immunoSEQ multiplex PCR, and TCRdb kept only the in-frame ones, dropping some. Of some 150,000 clones detected, about 87% appear once; the ten largest clones hold 3% to 3.5%. Source: peripheral blood, taken on day 0 of AZD1222 vaccination. The source of these receptors is an adult in good health.

This sequence joins TRBV6-5 and TRBJ2-4; possible D gene TRBD2, 7 bases. This CDR3 spans 14 amino acids. Trimming removed 6 bases at V and 5 bases at J, with 14 bases between. Germline values: CDR1 MNHEY, CDR2 SVGAGI. This CDR3 reads CASSFWGGQNIQYF. Here the CDR3 DNA reads TGTGCCAGCAGCTTTTGGGGGGGCCAAAACATTCAGTACTTC.

The gene calls are TRBV4-3 and TRBJ2-7; D is ambiguous. Looked up from germline, CDR1 is LGHNA and CDR2 is YSLEER. Deletions cut 0 bases from V and 2 bases from J, with 11 bases between. CDR3 length equals 15 residues. CDR3 DNA sequence: TGCGCCAGCAGCCAAGATAGTGAGAGACCCTACGAGCAGTACTTC. Its protein is CASSQDSERPYEQYF.

The sample holds one count of this clone. The V gene is TRBV10-3, the J gene TRBJ1-1; 8 nucleotides align to TRBD1. The ends lost 3 bases at V and 6 bases at J; junction bases unmatched: 9. Germline CDR1 and CDR2: ENHRY and SYGVKD. This CDR3 region has 15 residues. In DNA, the CDR3 is TGTGCCATCAGTGAAGGGACAGGTACCTGGGCTGAAGCTTTCTTT. Its translation: CAISEGTGTWAEAFF.

This rearrangement joins TRBV25-1 to TRBJ1-1; D unresolved. The length of the CDR3 is 12 residues. V was pared by 7 bases and J by 2 bases, with 8 bases between. CDR1 is MGHDK and CDR2 is SYGVNS in the germline V gene. CDR3 in amino acids: CASTAGNTEAFF. The DNA for the CDR3 is TGTGCCAGCACCGCTGGCAACACTGAAGCTTTCTTT.

This rearrangement joins TRBV24-1 to TRBJ1-2; 10 bases align to TRBD1. V lost 3 bases and J lost 8; bases outside the gene matches: 5. The CDR3 sequence is 14 residues long. The germline V gene encodes CDR1 KGHDR and CDR2 SFDVKD. CDR3 nucleotide sequence: TGTGCCACCAGTGATCGGGACAGGGGAGCCGGCTACACCTTC. Protein product: CATSDRDRGAGYTF.

In regard to this clone: Other DNA sequences of this sample code for an identical CDR3. J is TRBJ1-2 and V is TRBV28, with TRBD1 matching over 7 bases. The CDR3 length is 14 residues. Losses at the gene ends were 5 bases for V and 1 base for J; bases not matched to a gene: 4. CDR1 is MDHEN, CDR2 SYDVKM, per germline. The CDR3 coding sequence is TGTGCCAGCAGTCCTGGGACAGATAACTATGGCTACACCTTC. It codes for CASSPGTDNYGYTF.

V gene TRBV6-6 combines with J gene TRBJ2-7, with a tentative D call TRBD1 (5 bases). The CDR3 covers 14 residues. CDR1 MNHNY and CDR2 SVGAGI come from the germline V gene (reference sequence). Trimming pared 4 bases from V and 0 bases from J, leaving 10 bases between. The CDR3 is CASSLDNLSYEQYF. In DNA form, the CDR3 reads TGTGCCAGCAGTTTGGACAACCTCTCCTACGAGCAGTACTTC.

In nucleotides, the CDR3 is TGTGCCACCAGCAGGGCCGGACAGGGCAGCTATGGCTACACCTTC. Translating it yields CATSRAGQGSYGYTF. The chain joins TRBV15 to TRBJ1-2, with 8 bases identical to TRBD1. The CDR3 spans 15 residues. CDR1 is LNHNV, CDR2 YYDKDF, per germline (reference sequence). Germline trimming cut 3 bases from V and 4 bases from J; bases unmatched to any gene: 7. Based on the CDR3 plus reference TRBV15 and TRBJ1-2, the full variable domain is DAMVIQNPRYQVTQFGKPVTLSCSQTLNHNVMYWYQQKSSQAPKLLFHYYDKDFNNEADTPDNFQSRRPNTSFCFLDIRSPGLGDTAMYLCATSRAGQGSYGYTFGSGTRLTVV.